The next 27 T cell receptor beta chains were all read from a single sample in a study of T cells in women clearing cervical HPV infection. Generated by immunoSEQ multiplex PCR, the TCRdb table keeps only in-frame clones and is missing some. This sample's table reports about 33,000 clones. Sequenced input: blood buffy coat. The receptors stem from a woman between 18 and 70 years old with a cervical HPV16 infection that either progressed to CIN3+ or cleared (not recorded which).

On this clone itself: Read sequence stops 3 residues before the CDR3 end, and the germline J gene provides the missing end. V is TRBV5-1 and J is TRBJ2-7, with TRBD1 matching 7 bases. The CDR3 consists of 16 residues. The J segment lost 4 bases and the V segment lost 4 bases, leaving 14 bases of the junction unmatched. Germline V gene lookup returns CDR1 SGHRS and CDR2 YFSETQ. The sequenced part of the CDR3 DNA is TGCGCCAGCAGCCTGGACCAAGGGACAGTTGCATACGAG. Amino acids: CASSLDQGTVAYE. The CDR3, in full, reads CASSLDQGTVAYEQYF.

Of note for this clone: The read is 3 residues too short to cover the CDR3 end, so that end is filled in from the germline J gene. The V and J genes are TRBV7-3 and TRBJ1-5; the D gene is possibly TRBD1 (6 bases). V lost 3 bases and J 5 bases, leaving 14 bases between the germline ends. From germline, CDR1 is SGHTA and CDR2 FQGTGA. The CDR3 has 15 residues. CDR3 loop: CASSLLPGGDQPQHF. The sequenced CDR3 bases are TGTGCCAGCAGCTTGTTACCTGGGGGCGATCAGCCC.

On this clone itself: The CDR3 end is not reached by the read, which stops 3 residues before it; the germline J gene fills it in. J is TRBJ1-2 and V is TRBV28; the D is unclear. The V gene's germline CDR1 is MDHEN and CDR2 SYDVKM. V lost 3 bases to trimming and J lost 4 bases, with 12 bases between them. This CDR3 has 14 amino acids. CDR3 sequence reads: CASSFPGLIYGYTF. The part of the CDR3 DNA that was read is TGTGCCAGCAGTTTTCCCGGACTGATCTATGGC.

With respect to this clone: The read finishes 3 residues shy of the CDR3 end, and the germline J gene is used to complete it. The chain joins TRBV10-1 to TRBJ2-2; weak D call: TRBD1 (6 bases). This CDR3 has 16 residues. V was cut by 0 bases and J by 8 bases, with 16 bases left in between. The germline V gene encodes CDR1 WNHNN and CDR2 SYGVQD (reference sequence). Here the CDR3 reads CASSESNQGLEGELFF. The DNA read from the CDR3 is TGCGCCAGCAGTGAGTCGAATCAGGGGCTAGAGGGGGAG.

As for this clone: Read coverage stops 3 residues before the CDR3 terminus; the germline J gene supplies the remainder. The chain employs TRBV18 and TRBJ2-7; TRBD2 matches at 7 bases. This CDR3 comprises 15 residues. The V segment lost 8 bases and the J segment 1 base; nucleotides outside the gene matches: 11. Per the germline V gene, CDR1 is KGHSH and CDR2 is LQKENI. CDR3 amino acids: CASTITSGESYEQYF. CDR3 DNA, as far as it was read: TGTGCCAGCACCATAACGAGCGGGGAATCCTACGAG.

Partial CDR3 DNA: TGTGCCAGCAGTTCCCCCGCGGGATCAGATACG. Its protein is CASSSPAGSDT. The complete CDR3 protein is CASSSPAGSDTQYF. This rearrangement joins TRBV28 to TRBJ2-3; TRBD2 might be the D (6 bases). The CDR3 end lies 3 residues beyond the end of the read and is filled in from the germline J gene. Between the trimmed V and J ends, which lost 4 bases and 4 bases, there was a span of 12 bases. CDR1 is MDHEN, CDR2 SYDVKM, per germline. The CDR3 length is 14 residues.

Details on this clone: Coverage ceases 3 residues before the CDR3 finishes, and the germline J gene fills in the end. The V and J genes are TRBV7-9 and TRBJ2-3, with TRBD2 as a possible D gene (6 bases). CDR1 SEHNR and CDR2 FQNEAQ come from the germline V gene (reference sequence). V lost 5 bases to trimming and J lost 4 bases, with 10 bases between them. This CDR3 comprises 13 residues. The CDR3 here is CASSAGSADTQYF. Incomplete CDR3 DNA: TGTGCCAGCAGCGCGGGGAGCGCAGATACG. The whole variable domain, filled in from reference TRBV7-9 and TRBJ2-3, reads DTGVSQNPRHKITKRGQNVTFRCDPISEHNRLYWYRQTLGQGPEFLTYFQNEAQLEKSRLLSDRFSAERPKGSFSTLEIQRTEQGDSAMYLCASSAGSADTQYFGPGTRLTVL.

Note on this clone: The read falls 3 residues short of the CDR3 end, and the missing part is taken from the germline J gene. The V and J genes are TRBV28 and TRBJ2-5, with TRBD1 matching over 9 bases. The CDR3 is made up of 15 amino acids. Germline assignment: CDR1 MDHEN and CDR2 SYDVKM. After removal of 5 bases from V and 5 bases from J, the junction contained 9 bases not matched to a gene. Partial CDR3 DNA: TGTGCCAGCAGTCCCCCGGGACAGGGTAAGGAGACC. Encoded protein: CASSPPGQGKET. Given in full, the CDR3 is CASSPPGQGKETQYF.

Turning to this clone: The read halts 3 residues ahead of the CDR3 end, with the missing end drawn from the germline J gene. The genes are TRBV7-2 and TRBJ2-7; D is perhaps TRBD1 (5 bases). V was cut by 1 base and J by 4 bases, with 11 bases left in between. CDR1 and CDR2 from the germline V gene are SGHTA and FQGNSA. The CDR3 is 14 residues long. The DNA read from the CDR3 is TGTGCCAGCAGCTTAGAGAGACAGTCGTACGAG. Translation: CASSLERQSYE. The CDR3, in full, reads CASSLERQSYEQYF. Complete variable domain (other parts from reference TRBV7-2 and TRBJ2-7): GAGVSQSPSNKVTEKGKDVELRCDPISGHTALYWYRQSLGQGLEFLIYFQGNSAPDKSGLPSDRFSAERTGGSVSTLTIQRTQQEDSAVYLCASSLERQSYEQYFGPGTRLTVT.

A word on this clone: Read coverage stops 3 residues before the CDR3 terminus; the germline J gene supplies the remainder. The chain couples TRBV9 to TRBJ2-7; TRBD1 matches at 9 bases. The junction had 7 bases not matched to a gene; V was cut back by 4 bases and J by 2 bases. The CDR3 runs to 15 residues. Germline lookup yields CDR1 SGDLS and CDR2 YYNGEE. The CDR3 is CASSQGTGPPYEQYF. The CDR3 bases that were read are TGTGCCAGCAGCCAAGGGACAGGGCCCCCCTACGAG.

In the case of this clone: The read is 3 residues too short to cover the CDR3 end, so that end is filled in from the germline J gene. The rearrangement uses TRBV2 and TRBJ1-2; 10 bases agree with TRBD1. The junction had 7 bases not matched to a gene; V was cut back by 5 bases and J by 7 bases. Germline CDR1 and CDR2: SNHLY and FYNNEI. The CDR3 totals 14 residues. CDR3: CASSPGQGIGGYTF. The sequenced CDR3 bases are TGTGCCAGCAGTCCGGGACAGGGGATTGGTGGC.

In the case of this clone: With the read ending 3 residues before the CDR3 end, the germline J gene is used to fill in that end. This chain joins TRBV24-1 and TRBJ1-2; D is undetermined. The CDR3 length is 12 residues. Looked up from germline, CDR1 is KGHDR and CDR2 is SFDVKD. V gave up 4 bases and J gave up 3 bases, with 5 bases separating them. The CDR3 loop is CATSDGYYGYTF. Incomplete CDR3 DNA: TGTGCCACCAGTGACGGGTACTATGGC.

For this clone: The read is 3 residues too short to cover the CDR3 end, so that end is filled in from the germline J gene. V is TRBV20-1 and J is TRBJ2-3; no clear D gene. Germline V gene lookup returns CDR1 DFQATT and CDR2 SNEGSKA (reference sequence). The CDR3 contains 14 residues. Trimming stripped 2 bases from V and 4 bases from J, with 13 bases between. The CDR3 DNA, read in part, is TGCAGTGCTAGAAAGTCCTCCGGTGCAGATACG. Translation: CSARKSSGADT. The whole CDR3 sequence is CSARKSSGADTQYF.

With regard to this clone: The read stops 3 residues short of the end of the CDR3; the missing end is completed from the germline J gene. The genes are TRBV6-1 and TRBJ1-5; 7 bases line up with TRBD1. V was pared by 2 bases and J by 3 bases, with 7 bases of the junction left unmatched. The CDR3 has 16 residues. Germline CDR1 is MNHNS and CDR2 is SASEGT. CDR3 in amino acids: CASSELDRANNQPQHF. The part of the CDR3 DNA that was read is TGTGCCAGCAGTGAACTCGACAGGGCCAACAATCAGCCC.

Comment on this clone: The read is 3 residues too short to cover the CDR3 end, so that end is filled in from the germline J gene. This chain links TRBV20-1 with TRBJ1-2; D gene uncertain. V was clipped by 4 bases and J by 1 base, with 13 bases between them. This CDR3 contains 14 residues. Looked up from germline, CDR1 is DFQATT and CDR2 is SNEGSKA (reference sequence). The CDR3 loop is CSATDSSYNYGYTF. The CDR3 bases that were read are TGCAGTGCTACTGACTCTTCCTATAACTATGGC.

With regard to this clone: The read terminates 3 residues before the CDR3 end, so the remaining end is supplied by the germline J gene. V usage is TRBV19 and J usage is TRBJ2-4, with 8 bases fitting TRBD1. This CDR3 contains 13 residues. Germline CDR1 and CDR2: LNHDA and SQIVND (reference sequence). The sequenced part of the CDR3 DNA is TGTGCCAGTAGTATTGGACAGGGTGATGGT. It yields the protein CASSIGQGDG. The complete CDR3 sequence is CASSIGQGDGQYF.

Concerning this clone itself: Read sequence stops 3 residues before the CDR3 end, and the germline J gene provides the missing end. The V call is TRBV7-2, the J call TRBJ2-3, with TRBD1 matching over 12 bases. The CDR3 length is 14 residues. Germline assignment: CDR1 SGHTA and CDR2 FQGNSA. With V trimmed by 11 bases and J by 8 bases, 11 bases remained unmatched. The covered CDR3 bases are TGTGCCGGGGGGACAGGGGGCGCCTCAGGTACG. Amino acid sequence: CAGGTGGASGT. From start to end, the CDR3 is CAGGTGGASGTQYF.

Concerning this clone itself: Sequencing ends 3 residues short of the CDR3 end; the germline J gene provides the rest. V and J are TRBV19 and TRBJ2-1; tentative D call: TRBD2 (5 bases). CDR3 length: 13 amino acids. V was trimmed by 5 bases and J by 9 bases, leaving 14 bases between them. The germline V gene has CDR1 LNHDA and CDR2 SQIVND (reference sequence). The CDR3 spells CASSVALFGEQFF. The part of the CDR3 DNA that was read is TGTGCCAGTAGTGTAGCGCTCTTCGGTGAG.

Concerning this clone itself: Read sequence stops 3 residues before the CDR3 end, and the germline J gene provides the missing end. This chain joins TRBV6-2 or TRBV6-3 and TRBJ1-1, with 7 bases matching TRBD1. The ends lost 2 bases at V and 3 bases at J; junction bases unmatched: 3. This CDR3 is built from 14 residues. Germline-derived CDR1 and CDR2 are MNHEY and SVGEGT. The CDR3 sequence: CASSYTDRDTEAFF. Partial CDR3 DNA: TGTGCCAGCAGTTACACAGACAGGGACACTGAA.

For this clone: The read falls 3 residues short of the CDR3 end, and the missing part is taken from the germline J gene. This chain joins TRBV20-1 and TRBJ2-1; D is uncertain. In germline, CDR1 is DFQATT, CDR2 SNEGSKA (reference sequence). V was clipped by 5 bases and J by 8 bases, with 13 bases between them. The CDR3 contains 12 residues. CDR3 in amino acids: CSAGSRRDEQFF. CDR3 bases read: TGCAGTGCTGGCTCCCGCCGGGATGAG.

Remarks on this clone: The read finishes 3 residues shy of the CDR3 end, and the germline J gene is used to complete it. The chain joins TRBV29-1 to TRBJ2-1; a possible D gene is TRBD2 (5 bases). The germline V and J ends were trimmed by 5 bases and 0 bases, with 5 bases remaining between them. This CDR3 comprises 12 residues. The germline V gene encodes CDR1 SQVTM and CDR2 ANQGSEA. CDR3 DNA, as far as it was read: TGCAGCGTTACTAGCTCCTACAATGAG. Translating gives CSVTSSYNE. The whole CDR3 sequence is CSVTSSYNEQFF.

As for this clone: The CDR3 end is not reached by the read, which stops 3 residues before it; the germline J gene fills it in. The chain joins TRBV25-1 to TRBJ2-7; the match to TRBD2 covers 11 bases. Germline trimming cut 2 bases from V and 3 bases from J; bases unmatched to any gene: 6. Germline assignment: CDR1 MGHDK and CDR2 SYGVNS. The CDR3 consists of 16 residues. CDR3 DNA (partial): TGTGCCAGCAGTGAAATTGCGACTAGCGGGAACTACGAG. Its translation: CASSEIATSGNYE. The complete CDR3 sequence is CASSEIATSGNYEQYF.

In regard to this clone: Read data end 3 residues before the CDR3 end; the end is taken from the germline J gene. The rearrangement links TRBV20-1 to TRBJ2-3, with D possibly being TRBD2 (6 bases). The V and J ends lost 5 bases and 1 base respectively, with 19 bases between them. This CDR3 is 16 amino acids long. Germline CDR1 is DFQATT and CDR2 is SNEGSKA (reference sequence). The CDR3 DNA, read in part, is TGCAGTGCTCTATCCCTTACGGGGGACGGCACAGATACG. This encodes CSALSLTGDGTDT. The complete CDR3 sequence is CSALSLTGDGTDTQYF.

With regard to this clone: The CDR3 end falls 3 residues outside the read, so it is completed with the germline J gene. J is TRBJ1-5 and V is TRBV7-3; 9 nucleotides match TRBD1. The germline V gene encodes CDR1 SGHTA and CDR2 FQGTGA. Losses at the gene ends were 3 bases for V and 8 bases for J; bases not matched to a gene: 8. CDR3 length: 15 amino acids. CDR3 loop: CASSFLQTGGKPQHF. The DNA read from the CDR3 is TGTGCCAGCAGCTTCCTACAGACAGGGGGTAAGCCC.

In terms of frequency, this clone is medium-sized. The CDR3 end lies 3 residues beyond the end of the read and is filled in from the germline J gene. The rearrangement links TRBV19 to TRBJ2-7; 7 nucleotides match TRBD2. V trimming: 3 bases; J trimming: 4 bases; junction bases outside the gene matches: 6. Germline CDR1 and CDR2: LNHDA and SQIVND (reference sequence). This CDR3 has 14 residues. CDR3 residues: CASSIGGNGYEQYF. The part of the CDR3 DNA that was read is TGTGCCAGTAGTATCGGGGGGAACGGGTACGAG. Full variable domain (outside the CDR3, taken from reference TRBV19 and TRBJ2-7): DGGITQSPKYLFRKEGQNVTLSCEQNLNHDAMYWYRQDPGQGLRLIYYSQIVNDFQKGDIAEGYSVSREKKESFPLTVTSAQKNPTAFYLCASSIGGNGYEQYFGPGTRLTVT.

Remarks on this clone: The CDR3 extends 3 residues past the end of the read, so its final part is completed from the germline J gene. The V call is TRBV5-1, the J call TRBJ2-1; 14 bases map to TRBD2. Germline loops: CDR1 SGHRS, CDR2 YFSETQ. The CDR3 spans 16 residues. J was trimmed by 7 bases and V by 3 bases; bases with no gene match: 6. The CDR3 loop is CASSSGTSGSTNEQFF. The sequenced part of the CDR3 DNA is TGCGCCAGCAGCTCAGGGACTAGCGGGAGTACGAATGAG.

As to this clone: The CDR3 extends 3 residues past the end of the read, so its final part is completed from the germline J gene. The chain is built from TRBV6-2 or TRBV6-3 and TRBJ1-2; TRBD1 matches 8 bases. V shed 2 bases, J shed 6 bases, and the junction held 2 bases outside the gene matches. The CDR3 consists of 13 residues. Germline V gives CDR1 MNHEY, CDR2 SVGEGT. The DNA read from the CDR3 is TGTGCCAGCAGTTACGGACAGGGAAATGGC. Amino acid sequence: CASSYGQGNG. In full, the CDR3 is CASSYGQGNGYTF.